This paragraph reports one T cell receptor (beta chain). What it binds is unknown. The sample is drawn from a study of T-cell memory formation after mild COVID-19. Study-level background: The TCR clusters were mostly specific to one donor.

Overall study results and limits: Shrinking CD4+ clones resided mostly in CM and EM, and CD8+ ones in EMRA.

TCRdb reprocessed the 5' RACE reads with MiXCR, giving one entry per CDR3 protein. The data show 110,000 to 150,000 distinct CDR3 sequences, 11% to 15% seen once. This TCR derives from an adult woman who had mild COVID-19 (a few samples of this study predate the infection). Cell type and time point are not known. The sequenced sample was PBMCs or a T cell subset sorted from them (not recorded which).

CDR3 in amino acids: CASSSRTRGLYEQYF. The CDR3 nucleotides read TGTGCCAGCAGCTCCCGGACCCGAGGGTTATACGAGCAGTACTTC. This rearrangement joins TRBV13 to TRBJ2-7; weak D call: TRBD2 (5 bases). This CDR3 is built from 15 residues. Trimming cost V 4 bases and J 4 bases, with 17 bases left between them. Germline V gene data show CDR1 as PRHDT and CDR2 as FYEKMQ (reference sequence).